The entry that follows covers one T cell receptor (beta chain) sequence. The sample belongs to a study of T-cell reconstitution after alpha-beta-depleted transplantation in children. Library preparation (for TCRbeta) was performed with unique molecular identifiers. TCRdb reanalysed the PCR reads using MiXCR and keeps one entry per CDR3 protein. The repertoire holds roughly 300,000 distinct CDR3 sequences, 10% seen once, with 2% to 3% in the top ten. This CDR3 contains 14 residues. Germline V gene lookup returns CDR1 LNHNV and CDR2 YYDKDF (reference sequence). V gave up 0 bases and J gave up 0 bases, with 5 bases separating them.

V and J are TRBV15 and TRBJ1-1; no clear D gene. The input for sequencing was PBMCs from the stem cell graft donor, taken from the stem cell graft. This TCR was sampled from a human donor who donated a stem cell graft to a child with acute lymphoblastic leukemia. This chain's CDR3 is CATSRDQVNTEAFF. The CDR3 DNA is TGTGCCACCAGCAGAGATCAAGTGAACACTGAAGCTTTCTTT.